This T cell receptor (beta chain) was found in a study of identical twins. Regarding this clonotype: Its cognate antigen is unknown.

In germline, CDR1 is SGHDN, CDR2 FVKESK. The CDR3 length is 15 residues. The germline V and J ends were trimmed by 0 bases and 3 bases, with 12 bases remaining between them. Study findings and constraints: Potential partial confounding of zero-insertion analyses by invariant MAIT and iNKT cells was noted.

A template switching step contributed a universal primer site, while unique molecular identifiers were present in the cDNA. TCRdb re-called the 5' RACE reads with MiXCR, one entry per CDR3 protein. This sample yields roughly 1,500,000 distinct CDR3 sequences, of which about 30% are seen a single time; about 0.27% belongs to the top ten. This clonotype was sampled from a newborn girl in good health. The chain recombines TRBV14 with TRBJ2-7, with D hard to call. The sequenced sample was cord blood. The CDR3 DNA follows: TGTGCCAGCAGCCAAGAGGGCAGAAATAACTACGAGCAGTACTTC. Its protein product is CASSQEGRNNYEQYF.